Below, 18 T cell receptor delta chains from the same sample are listed, as sequenced in a study of Vδ1+ human thymocytes. Study-wide results and caveats: Thymic TRG and TRD repertoires appeared highly polyclonal.

For these receptors, no antigen is known. Sequences come from RNA converted to cDNA by reverse transcription. CDR3 amplicons came from multiplex PCR with pooled V-gene forward and constant-region reverse primers. TCRdb re-called the multiplex PCR reads with CATT. The table includes some 27,000 delta-chain clones, roughly 6.7% detected once. The sample consisted of Vdelta1+ gamma-delta thymocytes from the thymus. Subset indicated: FACS-sorted CD3+ TCRalphabeta- TCRVdelta1+ TCRVdelta2- thymocytes. These receptors came from a girl under three years old who had congenital heart surgery.

This clone was picked up a small number of times. V and J are TRDV1 and TRDJ1; TRDD2 matches 7 bases. The CDR3 runs 17 residues. The V gene end was trimmed by 0 bases and the J gene end by 2 bases; junction bases not matched to a gene: 9. The V gene's germline CDR1 is TSWWSYY and CDR2 QGS. The CDR3 sequence is CALGELGSYPQTDKLIF. The CDR3 DNA reads as TGTGCTCTTGGGGAACTAGGTTCCTACCCCCAAACCGATAAACTCATCTTT.

This clone was counted only a few times. V usage is TRDV2 and J usage is TRDJ1; 8 positions agree with TRDD3. This CDR3 is 26 amino acids long. V trimming: 3 bases; J trimming: 0 bases; junction bases outside the gene matches: 38. The germline V gene has CDR1 GEAIGNYY and CDR2 EKD. The CDR3 DNA reads as TGTGCCTGTGACTCCCTCCTCCTAGACCCCCAACCATGTTTCCTCCTGGGGGACCCGTACACCGATAAACTCATCTTT. Protein sequence: CACDSLLLDPQPCFLLGDPYTDKLIF.

This clone was seen a handful of times. The chain is built from TRDV1 and TRDJ1; 7 bases are shared with TRDD3. With V trimmed by 1 base and J by 4 bases, 15 bases remained unmatched. The CDR3 runs 18 residues. CDR1 and CDR2 (germline): TSWWSYY, QGS. In DNA form, the CDR3 reads TGTGCTCTTGGGGAACGATCGACCTCTGTACTGGGGCGCGATAAACTCATCTTT. It codes for CALGERSTSVLGRDKLIF.

The chain is built from TRDV1 and TRDJ1; TRDD3 agrees at 9 bases. Unmatched junction bases numbered 12, after V lost 4 bases and J lost 0 bases. The CDR3 length is 18 residues. Germline V gene lookup returns CDR1 TSWWSYY and CDR2 QGS. In DNA, the CDR3 is TGTGCTCTTGGGGGAGAGGTGACTGGGGGAGTGTACACCGATAAACTCATCTTT. Protein: CALGGEVTGGVYTDKLIF.

This clone is categorized as medium-sized. The chain couples TRDV2 to TRDJ1; D not resolved. The germline V and J ends were trimmed by 3 bases and 9 bases, with 19 bases remaining between them. Germline CDR1 and CDR2: GEAIGNYY and EKD. This CDR3 spans 14 amino acids. The CDR3, as DNA: TGTGCCTGTGACGCCCCTCGGCTACTACGGGAACTCATCTTT. Its translation is CACDAPRLLRELIF.

The chain uses TRDV1 and TRDJ1; 12 positions match TRDD3. TCRdb leaves out the J gene; it was filled in here by matching the DNA to germline. CDR3 size: 25 residues. The V segment lost 1 base and the J segment 0 bases; nucleotides outside the gene matches: 27. Germline V gene sequence: CDR1 TSWWSYY, CDR2 QGS. As DNA, the CDR3 is TGTGCTCTTGGGGAACCTTCCTACAGACGGCCGTCGACTGGGGGATACCCCCCATACACCGATAAACTCATCTTT. It translates to CALGEPSYRRPSTGGYPPYTDKLIF.

The chain links TRDV1 to TRDJ1; TRDD3 matches 8 bases. The J gene comes from matching the DNA to germline here; TCRdb lacks it. V was pared by 2 bases and J by 0 bases, with 29 bases of the junction left unmatched. Looked up from germline, CDR1 is TSWWSYY and CDR2 is QGS. This CDR3 region has 24 residues. The CDR3, as DNA: TGTGCTCTTGGGGAAAAATTCTGTGGGACCATAGGCCAGCTGGGGGACTCGTACACCGATAAACTCATCTTT. This gives the protein CALGEKFCGTIGQLGDSYTDKLIF.

The chain has TRDV1 and TRDJ1, with a weak D call TRDD3 (6 bases). The CDR3 length is 18 residues. Per the germline V gene, CDR1 is TSWWSYY and CDR2 is QGS. V lost 2 bases to trimming and J lost 0 bases, with 19 bases between them. CDR3 loop: CALGERRDWALYTDKLIF. CDR3 coding DNA: TGTGCTCTTGGGGAAAGGAGGGACTGGGCTCTGTACACCGATAAACTCATCTTT.

This clone has a handful of counts. The chain is built from TRDV1 and TRDJ1; 12 nucleotides line up with TRDD3. Germline values: CDR1 TSWWSYY, CDR2 QGS. J lost 7 bases, V lost 3 bases, and 27 bases had no gene match. This CDR3 comprises 22 residues. CDR3 in DNA: TGTGCTCTTGGGGATAAGGGATTTCCTACGTTTCAGGCTGGGGGATACGCCGTTAAACTCATCTTT. It yields the protein CALGDKGFPTFQAGGYAVKLIF.

This clone has a handful of counts. V usage is TRDV1 and J usage is TRDJ1, with TRDD3 matching 9 bases. V was pared by 6 bases and J by 0 bases, with 5 bases of the junction left unmatched. Germline CDR1 is TSWWSYY and CDR2 is QGS. CDR3 length: 15 amino acids. This CDR3 reads CALGYPGGYTDKLIF. CDR3 sequence (DNA): TGTGCTCTTGGTTACCCTGGGGGATACACCGATAAACTCATCTTT.

This clone has a handful of counts. The sample holds other DNA sequences that translate to the same CDR3. The chain employs TRDV1 and TRDJ1, with a weak D call TRDD2 (6 bases). The V gene's germline CDR1 is TSWWSYY and CDR2 QGS. Trimming left V 1 base short and J 0 bases short, with 21 bases between. The CDR3 spans 19 residues. CDR3 bases: TGTGCTCTTGGGGAACCCTCCTACGCCCTGGGAACTTACACCGATAAACTCATCTTT. Protein product: CALGEPSYALGTYTDKLIF.

V gene TRDV1 combines with J gene TRDJ1; TRDD3 matches 9 bases. Germline-derived CDR1 and CDR2 are TSWWSYY and QGS. The CDR3 length is 18 residues. V lost 0 bases and J lost 1; bases outside the gene matches: 9. CDR3 amino acids: CALGELLLGDKSTDKLIF. The CDR3, as DNA: TGTGCTCTTGGGGAACTGCTACTGGGGGACAAATCCACCGATAAACTCATCTTT.

In this sample, this clone turned up a few times. This sequence joins TRDV1 and TRDJ1; D is perhaps TRDD1 (5 bases). Trimming left V 2 bases short and J 2 bases short, with 9 bases between. CDR3 length: 14 amino acids. Germline CDR1 reads TSWWSYY; CDR2 reads QGS. Here the CDR3 DNA reads TGTGCTCTTGGGGAAGAAATCAGGACCGATAAACTCATCTTT. Its protein is CALGEEIRTDKLIF.

Only a few counts were recorded for this clone. V usage is TRDV1 and J usage is TRDJ1; D gene ambiguous. Trimming left V 2 bases short and J 7 bases short, with 17 bases between. The CDR3 spans 15 residues. CDR1 is TSWWSYY, CDR2 QGS, per germline. This CDR3 reads CALGESGEEGGKLIF. For the CDR3, the DNA is TGTGCTCTTGGGGAATCAGGTGAGGAAGGTGGTAAACTCATCTTT.

This clone was detected a few times. The rearrangement uses TRDV1 and TRDJ1; tentatively, D is TRDD3 (5 bases). The V gene lost 2 bases and the J gene lost 0 bases, with 37 bases spanning the gap. The CDR3 spans 24 residues. Germline loops: CDR1 TSWWSYY, CDR2 QGS. The CDR3: CALGELTIPSERIFDKGYTDKLIF. The DNA of the CDR3 is TGTGCTCTTGGGGAATTGACAATTCCCTCGGAAAGGATATTTGATAAGGGGTACACCGATAAACTCATCTTT.

The table lists this clone with a few counts. This chain uses TRDV1 with TRDJ1; D might be TRDD2 (6 bases). CDR3 length: 16 amino acids. Germline CDR1 TSWWSYY, CDR2 QGS. Trimming removed 3 bases at V and 3 bases at J, with 17 bases between. CDR3 sequence (DNA): TGTGCTCTTGGGGACCACACTTCCTTGAAGCCCGATAAACTCATCTTT. This sequence encodes CALGDHTSLKPDKLIF.

The V gene went uncalled, while the J gene is TRDJ1; TRDD3, the table's D call, was not compared with the DNA. The length of the CDR3 is 24 residues. The CDR3 loop is CALGEGTGHYWGIMVRVDTDKLIF. Here the CDR3 DNA reads TGTGCTCTTGGGGAAGGGACGGGCCACTACTGGGGGATAATGGTCCGTGTTGACACCGATAAACTCATCTTT.

A few counts support this clone. The V gene is TRDV2, the J gene TRDJ2, with TRDD3 matching 7 bases. The CDR3 extends over 19 amino acids. Trimming at V came to 3 bases and at J to 1 base, leaving 16 bases not matched to a gene. CDR1 is GEAIGNYY and CDR2 is EKD in the germline V gene. CDR3 in DNA: TGTGCCTGTGACGCCCTAGTGGGGGACCCTCAGTTTTTGACAGCACAACTCTTCTTT. It translates to CACDALVGDPQFLTAQLFF.